This record concerns one T cell receptor (beta chain) sequence. Germline V CDR1 and CDR2: SNHLY, FYNNEI. The CDR3 length is 18 residues. Trimming pared 2 bases from V and 0 bases from J, leaving 14 bases between. These data belong to a study of T cell changes during pregnancy in multiple sclerosis. Assay: immunoSEQ multiplex PCR; the TCRdb copy retains only in-frame clones and omits some. The sample yields 50,000 to 70,000 clones, 92% seen once. This TCR came from a female donor with multiple sclerosis, enrolled in a pregnancy study. The gene calls are TRBV2 and TRBJ1-6, with D unresolved. Sample: peripheral blood, taken in the second trimester of pregnancy. DNA of the CDR3: TGTGCCAGCAGTGAACCCTTGCTGAGCGGCTCCTATAATTCACCCCTCCACTTT. Protein product: CASSEPLLSGSYNSPLHF.